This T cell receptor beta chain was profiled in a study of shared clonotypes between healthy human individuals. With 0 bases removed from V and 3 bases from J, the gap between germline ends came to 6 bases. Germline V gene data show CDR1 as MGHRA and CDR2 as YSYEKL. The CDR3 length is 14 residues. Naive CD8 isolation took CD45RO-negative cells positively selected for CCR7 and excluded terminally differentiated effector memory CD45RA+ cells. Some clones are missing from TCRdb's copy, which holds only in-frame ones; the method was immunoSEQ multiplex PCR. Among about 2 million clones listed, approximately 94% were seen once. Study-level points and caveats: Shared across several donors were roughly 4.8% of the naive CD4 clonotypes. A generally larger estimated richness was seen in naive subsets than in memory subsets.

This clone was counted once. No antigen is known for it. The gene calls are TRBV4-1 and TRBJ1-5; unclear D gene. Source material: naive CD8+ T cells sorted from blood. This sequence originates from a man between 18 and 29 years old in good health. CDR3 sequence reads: CASSQDKVNQPQHF. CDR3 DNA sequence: TGCGCCAGCAGCCAAGATAAGGTCAATCAGCCCCAGCATTTT.